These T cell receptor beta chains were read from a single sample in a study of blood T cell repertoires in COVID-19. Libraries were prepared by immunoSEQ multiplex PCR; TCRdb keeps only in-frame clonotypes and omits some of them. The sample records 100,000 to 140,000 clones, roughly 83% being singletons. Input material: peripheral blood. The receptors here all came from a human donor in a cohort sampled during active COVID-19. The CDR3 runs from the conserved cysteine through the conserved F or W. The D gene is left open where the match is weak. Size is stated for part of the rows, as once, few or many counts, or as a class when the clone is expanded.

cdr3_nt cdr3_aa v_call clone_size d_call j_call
TGTGCCAGCAGTTACGGGCTAGCGGGAGGCTCAGCCTACGAGCAGTACTTC CASSYGLAGGSAYEQYF TRBV6-2/TRBV6-3 - TRBD2 TRBJ2-7
TGTGCCAGCAGCTTACCAGGGTTCGGGGGCTACACCTTC CASSLPGFGGYTF TRBV7-4 - - TRBJ1-2
TGTGCCACCAGTGATCGAAGAGGGAGCTCCTACAATGAGCAGTTCTTC CATSDRRGSSYNEQFF TRBV24-1 - - TRBJ2-1
TGTGCCAGCAGCCCTAGCGGGAGTAGTACCTACAATGAGCAGTTCTTC CASSPSGSSTYNEQFF TRBV11-3 - TRBD2 TRBJ2-1
TGTGCCAGCAGCGTAGGACAGGGGAACACTGAAGCTTTCTTT CASSVGQGNTEAFF TRBV7-2 few TRBD1 TRBJ1-1
TGTGCCAGCAGGACAGGGGATACTGAAGCTTTCTTT CASRTGDTEAFF TRBV6-5 - TRBD1 TRBJ1-1
TGCAGCGTGACCGGGACTAGCGGACCAAGGGACCAGTACTTC CSVTGTSGPRDQYF TRBV29-1 - TRBD2 TRBJ2-5
TGTGCCAGCAGTGAGCCCGGGAGGGGCAATGAGCAGTTCTTC CASSEPGRGNEQFF TRBV6-1 - TRBD2 TRBJ2-1
TGTGCCAGCAGCCGACAGGGGACCGGGGAGCTGTTTTTT CASSRQGTGELFF TRBV7-6 few TRBD1 TRBJ2-2
TGTGCCAGCAGCTTAGCGTACAGGGATGGTGGCTACACCTTC CASSLAYRDGGYTF TRBV7-2 - - TRBJ1-2
TGTGCCATCGGGCAGGAGACCCAGTACTTC CAIGQETQYF TRBV10-3 few - TRBJ2-5
TGTGCCAGCAGCACACCGGCGGCTGGAAACACCATATATTTT CASSTPAAGNTIYF TRBV6-6 - - TRBJ1-3
TGTGCCAGCAGCCAAGTGGTGGACAGGAATAATTCACCCCTCCACTTT CASSQVVDRNNSPLHF TRBV4-2 - TRBD1 TRBJ1-6
TGTGCCAGCAGCTATGGACTAGCGGGAGGGCAAGTAGGAAACATTCAGTACTTC CASSYGLAGGQVGNIQYF TRBV7-2 - TRBD2 TRBJ2-4
TGTGCCAGCTCAGAAACAGAGACGAATGAAGCTTTCTTT CASSETETNEAFF TRBV18 - - TRBJ1-1
TGTGCCAGCAGCCGCGGGACTTTTAGCACAGATACGCAGTATTTT CASSRGTFSTDTQYF TRBV5-8 - - TRBJ2-3
TGCAGCGTTCTGCTAGCGGGAAACACAGATACGCAGTATTTT CSVLLAGNTDTQYF TRBV29-1 - TRBD2 TRBJ2-3
TGTGCCAGCAGTTGGGACATTTCCACTGAAGCTTTCTTT CASSWDISTEAFF TRBV12-3/TRBV12-4 - - TRBJ1-1
TGTGCCAGCAGCTTACTAGCGGGAGGGAACACCGGGGAGCTGTTTTTT CASSLLAGGNTGELFF TRBV7-2 - TRBD2 TRBJ2-2
TGTGCCATACTAACGGGTCGGGGAGAGGGCACAGATACGCAGTATTTT CAILTGRGEGTDTQYF TRBV7-9 - - TRBJ2-3
TGTGCCAGCAGTTTACTTTACACTGAAGCTTTCTTT CASSLLYTEAFF TRBV28 once - TRBJ1-1
TGTGCCAGCGGGTCACGGCCGGGGGGCTTTTTCCGGGAGCAGTACTTC CASGSRPGGFFREQYF TRBV5-8 - - TRBJ2-7
TGTGCCACCAGTGATAGACAGGGAGTGAACACCGGGGAGCTGTTTTTT CATSDRQGVNTGELFF TRBV24-1 - TRBD1 TRBJ2-2
TGTGCCAGCAGTTTCAGCGGGAGATTGGATACGCAGTATTTT CASSFSGRLDTQYF TRBV7-3 - TRBD2 TRBJ2-3
TGTGCCAGCAGTCCCGGGACAGGGCGAGCCGAGCAGTACTTC CASSPGTGRAEQYF TRBV6-5 - TRBD1 TRBJ2-7
TGTGCCAGCAGTGAAGACAGAGTAGACAATCAGCCCCAGCATTTT CASSEDRVDNQPQHF TRBV6-1 few - TRBJ1-5
TGTGCCAGCTCACCAGGACAGGGGTATTCACCCCTCCACTTT CASSPGQGYSPLHF TRBV18 - TRBD1 TRBJ1-6
TGCAGCGTTGGAGGCCAGGGTTGGCCCCAGCATTTT CSVGGQGWPQHF TRBV29-1 once - TRBJ1-5
TGTGCCAGCAGCCGTGGACTAGCGGGGCGATCCTACAATGAGCAGTTCTTC CASSRGLAGRSYNEQFF TRBV7-6 - TRBD2 TRBJ2-1